Listed here is a single T cell receptor (beta chain). The antigen is not known. The data are from a study of T cell responses to AZD1222 COVID-19 vaccine. Study-wide background: Pooled together were second doses at about 4 or about 12 weeks. Findings and limits, study-wide: At study baseline, merely five or six AZD1222 recipients were seropositive. Spike-wide vaccine-associated CD4 TCRs dominated at 160-218 and 743-854. White British ancestry dominated among donors, who included more females, and clonal diversity was possibly underestimated.

Per the germline V gene, CDR1 is GTSNPN and CDR2 is SVGIG (reference sequence). Losses at the gene ends were 5 bases for V and 3 bases for J; bases not matched to a gene: 7. This CDR3 contains 13 residues. The table came from immunoSEQ multiplex PCR; TCRdb's copy has only in-frame clones and leaves some out. The repertoire holds fewer than 110,000 clones, about 90% seen once, with about 15% in the top ten. V is TRBV30 and J is TRBJ2-7, with 7 bases that match TRBD1. The TCR sequence derives from an adult in good health. The material sequenced was peripheral blood, taken on day 0 of AZD1222 vaccination. The CDR3 nucleotides are TGTGCCTGGGCCAGGGACAGCCTCTACGAGCAGTACTTC. This gives the protein CAWARDSLYEQYF.